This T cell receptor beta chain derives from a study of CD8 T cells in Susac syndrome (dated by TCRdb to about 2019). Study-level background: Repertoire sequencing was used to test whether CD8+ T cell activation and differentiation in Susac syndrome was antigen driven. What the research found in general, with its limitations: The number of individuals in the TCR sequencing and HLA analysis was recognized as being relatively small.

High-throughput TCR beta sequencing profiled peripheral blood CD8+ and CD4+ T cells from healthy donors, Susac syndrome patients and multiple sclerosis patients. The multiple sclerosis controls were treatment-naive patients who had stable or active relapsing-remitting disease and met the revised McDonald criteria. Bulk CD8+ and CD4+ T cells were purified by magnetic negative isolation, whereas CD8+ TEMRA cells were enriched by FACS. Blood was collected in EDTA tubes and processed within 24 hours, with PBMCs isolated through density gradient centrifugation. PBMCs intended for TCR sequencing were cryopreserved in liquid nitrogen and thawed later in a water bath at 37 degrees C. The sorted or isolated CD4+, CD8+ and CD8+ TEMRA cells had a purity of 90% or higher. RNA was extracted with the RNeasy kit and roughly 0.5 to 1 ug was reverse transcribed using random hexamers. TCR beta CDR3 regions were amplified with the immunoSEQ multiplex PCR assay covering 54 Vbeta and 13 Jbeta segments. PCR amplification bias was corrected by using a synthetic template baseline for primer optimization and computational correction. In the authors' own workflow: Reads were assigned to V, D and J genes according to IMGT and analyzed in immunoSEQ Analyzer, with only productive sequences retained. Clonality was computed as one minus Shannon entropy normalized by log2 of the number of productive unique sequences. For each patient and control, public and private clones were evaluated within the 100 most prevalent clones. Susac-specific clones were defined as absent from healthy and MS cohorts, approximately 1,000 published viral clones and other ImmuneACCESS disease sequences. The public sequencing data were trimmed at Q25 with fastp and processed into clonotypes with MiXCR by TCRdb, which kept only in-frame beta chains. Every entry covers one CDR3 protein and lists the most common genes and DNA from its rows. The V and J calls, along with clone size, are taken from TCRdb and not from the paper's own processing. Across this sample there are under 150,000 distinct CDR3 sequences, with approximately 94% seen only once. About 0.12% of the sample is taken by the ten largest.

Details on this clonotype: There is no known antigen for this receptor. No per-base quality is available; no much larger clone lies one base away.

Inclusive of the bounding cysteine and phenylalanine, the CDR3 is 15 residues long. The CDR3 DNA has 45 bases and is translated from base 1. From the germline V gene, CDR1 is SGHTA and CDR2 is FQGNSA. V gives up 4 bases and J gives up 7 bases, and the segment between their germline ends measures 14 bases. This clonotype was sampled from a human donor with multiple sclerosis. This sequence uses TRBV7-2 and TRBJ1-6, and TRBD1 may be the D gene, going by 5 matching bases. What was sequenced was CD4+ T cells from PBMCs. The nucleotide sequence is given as TGTGCCAGCAGCTCACCGGACCGGGGGAATTCACCCCTCCACTTT. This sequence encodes CASSSPDRGNSPLHF.